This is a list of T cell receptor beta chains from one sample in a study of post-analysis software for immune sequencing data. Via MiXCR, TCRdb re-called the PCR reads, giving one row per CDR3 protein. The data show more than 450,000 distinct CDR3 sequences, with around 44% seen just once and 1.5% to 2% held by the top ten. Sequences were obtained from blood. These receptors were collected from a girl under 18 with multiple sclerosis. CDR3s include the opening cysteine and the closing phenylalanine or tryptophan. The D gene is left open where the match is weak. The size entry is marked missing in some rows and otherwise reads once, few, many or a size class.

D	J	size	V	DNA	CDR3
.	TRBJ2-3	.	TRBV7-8	TGTGCCAGCAGCCCACCGTGGGATACGCAGTATTTT	CASSPPWDTQYF
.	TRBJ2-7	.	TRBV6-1	TGTGCCAGCAGTGAAGCCCAGGCGCAATCCTACGAGCAGTACTTC	CASSEAQAQSYEQYF
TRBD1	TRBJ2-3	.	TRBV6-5	TGTGCCAGCAGTCACTCCGGGACAGGGGAAACAGATACGCAGTATTTT	CASSHSGTGETDTQYF
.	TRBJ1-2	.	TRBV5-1	TGCGCCAGCAGCTTGGTGGAGGACAGAAGACATGGCTACACCTTC	CASSLVEDRRHGYTF
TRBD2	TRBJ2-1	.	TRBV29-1	TGCAGCGTTAACGACGGGGGGTCGAGCTCCTACAATGAGCAGTTCTTC	CSVNDGGSSSYNEQFF
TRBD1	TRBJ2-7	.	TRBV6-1	TGTGCCAGCAGCGGGACAGCGAGCGAGCAGTACTTC	CASSGTASEQYF
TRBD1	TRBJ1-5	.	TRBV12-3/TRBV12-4	TGTGCCAGCAGTCCTACAGGGGGAGGCAATCAGCCCCAGCATTTT	CASSPTGGGNQPQHF
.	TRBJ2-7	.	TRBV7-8	TGTGCCAGCAGCTTCCTTCTCAGGGGCTCGGGCTACGAGCAGTACTTC	CASSFLLRGSGYEQYF
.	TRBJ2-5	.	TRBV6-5	TGTGCCAGCAGTTATTCTCCGAGCGAGACCCAGTACTTC	CASSYSPSETQYF
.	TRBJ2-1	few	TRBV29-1	TGCAGCTTCCGGGTGGAGGGTGCGAATGAGCAGTTCTTC	CSFRVEGANEQFF
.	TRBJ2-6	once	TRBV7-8	TGTGCCAGCAGGCGTTATCGGGGATTCTCTGGGGCCAACGTCCTGACTTTC	CASRRYRGFSGANVLTF
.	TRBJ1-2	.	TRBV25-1	TGTGCCAGCAGACGAAGGGGGGGCTTCTTTTATGGCTACACCTTC	CASRRRGGFFYGYTF
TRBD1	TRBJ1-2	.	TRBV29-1	TGCAGCGTTGGGGGTGCGGCAGGGGGCGGAAAGAGGGATGGCTACACCTTC	CSVGGAAGGGKRDGYTF
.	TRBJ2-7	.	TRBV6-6	TGTGCCAGCAGATTCGGACGGCACGAGCAGTACTTC	CASRFGRHEQYF
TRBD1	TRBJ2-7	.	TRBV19	TGTGCCAGTAGTATTAGGGCAGGGGGTTCCTACGAGCAGTACTTC	CASSIRAGGSYEQYF
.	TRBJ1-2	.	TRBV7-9	TGTGCCAGCAGCTTAAGGACATCAGGATTCTATGGCTACACCTTC	CASSLRTSGFYGYTF
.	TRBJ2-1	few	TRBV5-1	TGCGCCAGCAACGATCCTAGGCGGCCCAGTCGAAATGAGCAGTTCTTC	CASNDPRRPSRNEQFF
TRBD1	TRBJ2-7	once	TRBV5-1	TGCGCCAGCAGCCCACGGCCAGACAGGGAATCCTACGAGCAGTACTTC	CASSPRPDRESYEQYF
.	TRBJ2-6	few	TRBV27	TGTGCCAGCAGTTTGAAGCCGGGACCTTCACTCTCTGGGGCCAACGTCCTGACTTTC	CASSLKPGPSLSGANVLTF
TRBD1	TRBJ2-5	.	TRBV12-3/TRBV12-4	TGTGCCAGCCGTATGGGGACAGTTGAGGCCCAGTACTTC	CASRMGTVEAQYF
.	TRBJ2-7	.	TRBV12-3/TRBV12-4	TGTGCCAGCAGTCCACTAGCTCCTTCCTACGAGCAGTACTTC	CASSPLAPSYEQYF
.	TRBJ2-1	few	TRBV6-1	TGTGCCAGCAGTGAAGCGCTTCACAATGAGCAGTTCTTC	CASSEALHNEQFF
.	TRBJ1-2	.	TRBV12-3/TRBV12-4	TGTGCCAGCAGCTCCAGGACAGCGAGCTATGGCTACACCTTC	CASSSRTASYGYTF
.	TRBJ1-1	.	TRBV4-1	TGCGCCAGCAGCCATTCCCGTAGGGGCACTGAAGCTTTCTTT	CASSHSRRGTEAFF
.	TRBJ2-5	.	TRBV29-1	TGCAGCGTTCAGGGACGGTTGAAAGAGACCCAGTACTTC	CSVQGRLKETQYF
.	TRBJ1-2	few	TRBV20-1	TGCAGTATCCTCGGCTATGGCTACACCTTC	CSILGYGYTF
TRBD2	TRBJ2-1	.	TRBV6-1	TGTGCCAGTAAACTCCAGCGGGGAAGCTACAATGAGCAGTTCTTC	CASKLQRGSYNEQFF
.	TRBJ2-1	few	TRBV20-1	TGCAGTGCTAAGTACTTCAGCTCCTACAATGAGCAGTTCTTC	CSAKYFSSYNEQFF
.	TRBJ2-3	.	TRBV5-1	TGCGCCAGCAGCTCGGGGGACAGTTTCACAGATACGCAGTATTTT	CASSSGDSFTDTQYF
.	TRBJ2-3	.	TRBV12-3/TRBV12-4	TGTGCCAGCAGTTTAGGGCGATTAGGAATGATAGCAGATGTGCAGTATTTT	CASSLGRLGMIADVQYF
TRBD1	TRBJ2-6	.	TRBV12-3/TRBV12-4	TGTGCCAGCAGTCCGACAGGGGCTGGGGCCAACGTCCTGACTTTC	CASSPTGAGANVLTF
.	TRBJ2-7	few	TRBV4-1	TGCGCCAGCAGCCAAGAGGAGAGGTCCGAGCAGTACTTC	CASSQEERSEQYF
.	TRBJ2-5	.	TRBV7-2	TGTGCCAGCAGCTTTTATAAGGAAGAGACCCAGTACTTC	CASSFYKEETQYF
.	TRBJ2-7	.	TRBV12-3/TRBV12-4	TGTGCCAGCAGTTTGGGCGGGGAGTGGCAGTACTTC	CASSLGGEWQYF
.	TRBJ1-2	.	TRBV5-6	TGTGCCAGCAGCTACCCGGGACTTTCGAACTATGGCTGCACCTTC	CASSYPGLSNYGCTF
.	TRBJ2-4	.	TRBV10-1	TGCGCCAGCAGTGAATGGAGTTTAGCCAAAAACATTCAGTACTTC	CASSEWSLAKNIQYF
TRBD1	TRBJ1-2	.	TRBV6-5	TGTGCCAGCAGTTTACAGGGGGAAGACTATGGCTACACCTTC	CASSLQGEDYGYTF
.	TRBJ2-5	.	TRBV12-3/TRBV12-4	TGTGCCAGCAGTATCTCCGGGGCCCGCCGGGGGACCCAGTACTTC	CASSISGARRGTQYF
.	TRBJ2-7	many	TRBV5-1	TGCGCCAGCAGCTTCGGGTGGGAGCAGTACTTC	CASSFGWEQYF
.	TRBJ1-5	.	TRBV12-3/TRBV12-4	TGTGCCAGCAGCCGTGACTGGAGCAATCAGCCCCAGCATTTT	CASSRDWSNQPQHF
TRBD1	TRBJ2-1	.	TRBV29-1	TGCAGCGTCCGGACAGGGGATATATACAATGAGCAGTTCTTC	CSVRTGDIYNEQFF
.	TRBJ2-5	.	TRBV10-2	TGCGCCAGCAGTGAGTCGGCTAGCACCAAAGAGACCCAGTACTTC	CASSESASTKETQYF
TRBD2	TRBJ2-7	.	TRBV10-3	TGTGCCATCAGTCGGGGGTTTAGCGGGGGCTCCTACAATGAGCAGTACTTC	CAISRGFSGGSYNEQYF
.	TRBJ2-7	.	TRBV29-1	TGCAGCGTTGAAGATCATTTGAGGGCGTACGAGCAGTACTTC	CSVEDHLRAYEQYF
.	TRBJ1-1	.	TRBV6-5	TGTGCCAGCAGTTACTACGGCAGGGCGGACACTGAAGCTTTCTTT	CASSYYGRADTEAFF
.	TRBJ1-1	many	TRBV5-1	TGCGCCAGCAGCTTGGACCAAGACGCTGAAGCTTTCTTT	CASSLDQDAEAFF
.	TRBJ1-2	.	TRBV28	TGTGCCAGCATCCGGGACAATTCTAACTATGGCTACACCTTC	CASIRDNSNYGYTF
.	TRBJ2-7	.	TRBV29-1	TGCAGCGTTGATGGGACCCACGAGCAGTACTTC	CSVDGTHEQYF
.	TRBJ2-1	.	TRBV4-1	TGCGCCAGCAGCCAAGAAAAGGGCAATGAGCAGTTCTTC	CASSQEKGNEQFF
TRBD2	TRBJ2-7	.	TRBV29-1	TGCAGCGTTGACGGCAGGACTAGCGGCAACGAGCAGTACTTC	CSVDGRTSGNEQYF
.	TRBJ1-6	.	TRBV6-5	TGTGCCAGCAGTTTAGGATTCCCGCCATCGCCACCCCTCCACTTT	CASSLGFPPSPPLHF